The clone carrying this TCR beta chain appeared a few times. This record comes from a study of T cells in Graves' hyperthyroidism and ophthalmopathy. RNA transcripts provided the source from which TCR beta CDR3 regions were amplified. RT-PCR in the first round (using the HTBI primer set) targeted the TCR CDR3. Via MiXCR, TCRdb re-called the multiplex PCR reads, giving one row per CDR3 protein. The table shows around 690,000 distinct CDR3 sequences, with around 20% occurring only once. The CDR3 contains 13 residues. Germline CDR1 reads DFQATT; CDR2 reads SNEGSKA (reference sequence). The trim removed 4 bases at V and 7 bases at J, leaving 5 bases unmatched.

The sample was blood. This sequence was found in a man aged 30 to 39 with Graves' ophthalmopathy. The rearrangement links TRBV20-1 to TRBJ2-4; 9 nucleotides match TRBD1. In DNA, the CDR3 is TGCAGTGCTACCCGGACAGGGGCGAACATTCAGTACTTC. Protein: CSATRTGANIQYF.